Listed below are T cell receptor beta chains from one sample, sequenced in a study of shared clonotypes between healthy human individuals. Some clones are missing from TCRdb's copy, which holds only in-frame ones; the method was immunoSEQ multiplex PCR. The profile shows about 510,000 clones, 75% to 85% of them singletons. Sequencing input: PBMCs. The receptors here all came from a woman between 40 and 50 years old in good health. Some clones in this sample may be carry-over from other donors' samples. The CDR3 runs from the conserved cysteine through the conserved F or W. D genes are given only for firm matches. The size field is filled for only some rows; it gives once, few, many or a size class.

v_call	d_call	j_call	clone_size	cdr3_nt	cdr3_aa
TRBV7-9	TRBD2	TRBJ2-2	-	TGTGCCAGCAGCTTTTCGGGATTAGCGGGCGTGGTTGGAGGGGAGCTGTTTTTT	CASSFSGLAGVVGGELFF
TRBV15	TRBD2	TRBJ2-2	once	TGTGCCACCAGCCCAGGACTAGCGGGAGAGGGGGAGCTGTTTTTT	CATSPGLAGEGELFF
TRBV28	-	TRBJ2-4	-	TGTGCCAGCAGGGTGACAGGTTCCAAAAACATTCAGTACTTC	CASRVTGSKNIQYF
TRBV28	-	TRBJ1-5	-	TGTGCCAGCAGTTTATGGGGCAGATACAATCAGCCCCAGCATTTT	CASSLWGRYNQPQHF
TRBV28	TRBD2	TRBJ2-5	-	TGTGCCAGCAGTTTGGCCCGACTAGCGGGAACCTTGGAGACCCAGTACTTC	CASSLARLAGTLETQYF
TRBV5-6	TRBD2	TRBJ2-1	once	TGTGCCAGCAGCTCCAAGACTAGCACCTACAATGAGCAGTTCTTC	CASSSKTSTYNEQFF
TRBV21-1	-	TRBJ1-5	-	TGTGCCAGCAGCAAACGCAAGACAGAAGATCAGCCCCAGCATTTT	CASSKRKTEDQPQHF
TRBV7-2	-	TRBJ2-1	-	TGTGCCAGCAGCGTAGTTAGGGCAGAATGGGAGCAGTTCTTC	CASSVVRAEWEQFF
TRBV6-4	-	TRBJ1-4	few	TGTGCCAGCAGTGACAAGGACGGTGAAAAACTGTTTTTT	CASSDKDGEKLFF
TRBV6-5	-	TRBJ2-3	-	TGTGCCAGCAGTTACTCAGGGGCGAGCACAGATACGCAGTATTTT	CASSYSGASTDTQYF
TRBV5-1	-	TRBJ2-2	-	TGCGCCAGCAGCTTGTTTGGAGGCGTCACCGGGGAGCTGTTTTTT	CASSLFGGVTGELFF
TRBV18	-	TRBJ2-7	-	TGTGCCAGCTCACCCAGGGGCAGCACCTACGAGCAGTACTTC	CASSPRGSTYEQYF
TRBV9	TRBD1	TRBJ2-7	-	TGTGCCAGCAACAGACAGGGGGCGGCCTACGAGCAGTACTTC	CASNRQGAAYEQYF
TRBV9	-	TRBJ2-2	-	TGTGCCAGCAGTATAGGGGTGCGGGACCCTGACGGGGAGCTGTTTTTT	CASSIGVRDPDGELFF
TRBV5-5	-	TRBJ2-7	-	TGTGCCAGCAGCTTGGACCCAGTCTACGAGCAGTACTTC	CASSLDPVYEQYF
TRBV28	-	TRBJ2-7	once	TGTGCCAGCAGTTCTCGGGGGGCCTCCTACGAGCAGTACTTC	CASSSRGASYEQYF
TRBV6-5	-	TRBJ1-1	-	TGTGCCAGCACCCTAGGGGGAACTGAAGCTTTCTTT	CASTLGGTEAFF
TRBV19	TRBD1	TRBJ1-2	few	TGTGCCAGTAGCATCGGACAGGTCTCGCGCTACACCTTC	CASSIGQVSRYTF
TRBV5-8	-	TRBJ1-1	-	TGTGCCAGCAGCTTTTGGAGGGGCGGCACTGAAGCTTTCTTT	CASSFWRGGTEAFF
TRBV15	TRBD1	TRBJ1-2	-	TGTGCCACCAGCAGGACAGGGGAGTATGGCTACACCTTC	CATSRTGEYGYTF
TRBV6-5	-	TRBJ2-2	-	TGTGCCAGCGGATCCGGGTGGTCCACCGGGGAGCTGTTTTTT	CASGSGWSTGELFF